The next 19 T cell receptor beta chains were all read from a single sample in a study of blood T cell repertoires in COVID-19. The data were produced by immunoSEQ multiplex PCR, yet TCRdb's version contains in-frame clones alone and is incomplete. The repertoire has roughly 50,000 clones, 65% to 80% of them found once; the top ten carry around a fifth. Sequenced material: peripheral blood. The source is a human donor with active or convalescent COVID-19. The donor label of this sample is uncertain.

V gene TRBV30 combines with J gene TRBJ2-3; D gene uncertain. The CDR3 is 11 residues long. V was pared by 2 bases and J by 6 bases, with 6 bases between. The V gene's germline CDR1 is GTSNPN and CDR2 SVGIG (reference sequence). The CDR3 DNA follows: TGTGCCTGGAGTCCCCTGGATACGCAGTATTTT. As protein: CAWSPLDTQYF. Drawing the rest from reference TRBV30 and TRBJ2-3, the complete variable domain is SQTIHQWPATLVQPVGSPLSLECTVEGTSNPNLYWYRQAAGRGLQLLFYSVGIGQISSEVPQNLSASRPQDRQFILSSKKLLLSDSGFYLCAWSPLDTQYFGPGTRLTVL.

The CDR3 coding sequence is TGCGCCAGCAGCCAAGATTTTAAGCCGCAGTATTTT. This gives the protein CASSQDFKPQYF. The J gene is TRBJ2-3, the V gene TRBV4-3; D uncertain. V was shortened by 0 bases and J by 10 bases, with 8 bases between the two germline ends. CDR1 and CDR2 (germline): LGHNA, YSLEER. The CDR3 is 12 amino acids.

This clone was seen a handful of times. The V and J genes are TRBV19 and TRBJ1-5, with 10 bases fitting TRBD1. This CDR3 has 15 residues. Germline assignment: CDR1 LNHDA and CDR2 SQIVND (reference sequence). The V gene end was trimmed by 5 bases and the J gene end by 4 bases; junction bases not matched to a gene: 5. CDR3 DNA sequence: TGTGCCAGTAGTTCCGGACAGGGGGATAATCAGCCCCAGCATTTT. This sequence encodes CASSSGQGDNQPQHF.

V gene TRBV11-2 combines with J gene TRBJ2-3; 8 bases align to TRBD2. Germline-derived CDR1 and CDR2 are SGHAT and FQNNGV. The V segment lost 5 bases and the J segment 3 bases; nucleotides outside the gene matches: 13. There are 17 residues in the CDR3. DNA for the CDR3: TGTGCCAGCAGCCCGGCAGGAGCGGGAGCGATGACAGATACGCAGTATTTT. Amino acid sequence: CASSPAGAGAMTDTQYF.

The chain joins TRBV7-3 to TRBJ2-2; 7 nucleotides align to TRBD1. The CDR3 runs to 16 residues. V lost 1 base and J lost 0; bases outside the gene matches: 2. Germline CDR1 SGHTA, CDR2 FQGTGA. The CDR3 DNA sequence: TGTGCCAGCAGCTTAATGGGACAGCCGAACACCGGGGAGCTGTTTTTT. This gives the protein CASSLMGQPNTGELFF.

The chain couples TRBV7-2 to TRBJ2-7, with D unresolved. CDR1 is SGHTA, CDR2 FQGNSA, per germline. CDR3 length equals 12 residues. Trimming took 1 base from V and 7 from J, leaving 8 bases between them. This CDR3 reads CASSLEVGEQYF. The CDR3 DNA is TGTGCCAGCAGCTTAGAGGTCGGGGAGCAGTACTTC. The whole variable domain, remainder taken from reference TRBV7-2 and TRBJ2-7, is GAGVSQSPSNKVTEKGKDVELRCDPISGHTALYWYRQSLGQGLEFLIYFQGNSAPDKSGLPSDRFSAERTGGSVSTLTIQRTQQEDSAVYLCASSLEVGEQYFGPGTRLTVT.

The chain carries TRBV9 and TRBJ2-7; 12 bases agree with TRBD2. Trimming cost V 3 bases and J 3 bases; bases outside gene matches: 1. The CDR3 sequence is 14 residues long. Germline CDR1 is SGDLS and CDR2 is YYNGEE. In nucleotides, the CDR3 is TGTGCCAGCAGCGCTAGCGGGAGGGTCTACGAGCAGTACTTC. It is translated as CASSASGRVYEQYF.

V is TRBV28 and J is TRBJ2-2, with 12 positions matching TRBD2. With V trimmed by 6 bases and J by 7 bases, 15 bases remained unmatched. Germline assignment: CDR1 MDHEN and CDR2 SYDVKM. The CDR3 sequence is 18 residues long. The CDR3: CASRTHPRTSGTRGELFF. The DNA of the CDR3 is TGTGCCAGCAGGACCCATCCCCGGACTAGCGGGACTCGCGGGGAGCTGTTTTTT.

J is TRBJ1-1 and V is TRBV18, with D unresolved. The CDR3 loop spans 14 amino acids. The germline V gene encodes CDR1 KGHSH and CDR2 LQKENI. Between the trimmed V and J ends, which lost 3 bases and 11 bases, there was a span of 19 bases. DNA of the CDR3: TGTGCCAGCTCACCGGCCGGGAACCCAGCTGGGGCTTTCTTT. Encoded protein: CASSPAGNPAGAFF.

The chain combines TRBV5-1 with TRBJ1-2; 10 bases map to TRBD1. Germline CDR1 is SGHRS and CDR2 is YFSETQ. This CDR3 has 14 amino acids. V lost 3 bases and J lost 6; bases outside the gene matches: 5. The CDR3 region is CASSSTGTGDGYTF. CDR3 nucleotide sequence: TGCGCCAGCAGCTCCACCGGGACAGGGGATGGCTACACCTTC.

This chain joins TRBV9 and TRBJ2-1; the match to TRBD2 covers 7 bases. CDR1 and CDR2 from the germline V gene are SGDLS and YYNGEE. This CDR3 comprises 14 residues. J was trimmed by 8 bases and V by 4 bases; bases with no gene match: 9. The CDR3 sequence: CASSLRTRLDEQFF. As DNA, the CDR3 is TGTGCCAGCAGCCTACGGACTAGACTGGATGAGCAGTTCTTC.

The V call is TRBV3-1 (or the pseudogene TRBV3-2), the J call TRBJ2-3, with D maybe TRBD2 (6 bases). V lost 0 bases, J lost 8 bases, and 15 bases lay in between. Germline V CDR1 and CDR2: LGHDT, YNNKEL (reference sequence). The CDR3 covers 15 residues. This chain's CDR3 is CASSQDPLWGGTQYF. DNA of the CDR3: TGTGCCAGCAGCCAAGACCCGCTTTGGGGAGGTACGCAGTATTTT.

The chain has TRBV4-1 and TRBJ2-2; 8 positions match TRBD1. Looked up from germline, CDR1 is MGHRA and CDR2 is YSYEKL. V lost 0 bases, J lost 5 bases, and 5 bases stayed unmatched. The CDR3 has 16 amino acids. The CDR3 nucleotides read TGCGCCAGCAGCCAAGAAGGCAGGGGGCGGACCGGGGAGCTGTTTTTT. Translated: CASSQEGRGRTGELFF.

The chain has TRBV5-1 and TRBJ2-7, with a tentative D call TRBD2 (5 bases). Trimming pared 5 bases from V and 1 base from J, leaving 13 bases between. Per the germline V gene, CDR1 is SGHRS and CDR2 is YFSETQ. This CDR3 contains 14 residues. The CDR3 region is CASSVAGDSYEQYF. The CDR3, as DNA: TGCGCCAGCAGTGTGGCGGGTGATTCCTACGAGCAGTACTTC.

V is TRBV4-1 and J is TRBJ2-7, with a weak D call TRBD2 (5 bases). Germline values: CDR1 MGHRA, CDR2 YSYEKL. Trimming shortened V by 4 bases and J by 2 bases, and 6 bases separated the two germline ends. The CDR3 is made up of 12 amino acids. The CDR3 here is CASSPSPYEQYF. The CDR3 bases are TGCGCCAGCAGCCCTAGCCCCTACGAGCAGTACTTC.

V usage is TRBV25-1 and J usage is TRBJ1-3; D is unclear. Between the trimmed V and J ends, which lost 4 bases and 4 bases, there was a span of 5 bases. From germline, CDR1 is MGHDK and CDR2 SYGVNS. The CDR3 runs 12 residues. The CDR3 here is CASSVQGNTIYF. The CDR3 DNA reads TGTGCCAGCAGTGTGCAGGGAAACACCATATATTTT.

This clone was observed a few times. The genes are TRBV23-1 and TRBJ2-7, with no clear D. TRBV23-1 is identified as an open reading frame with a role that is uncertain. Trimming removed 2 bases at V and 6 bases at J, with 11 bases between. The CDR3 is 13 amino acids. Written as DNA, the CDR3 is TGCGCCAGCAGTCAAACAGACCCCACCGAGCAGTACTTC. It specifies CASSQTDPTEQYF.

This sequence joins TRBV20-1 and TRBJ2-7; D is unresolved. Germline lookup yields CDR1 DFQATT and CDR2 SNEGSKA (reference sequence). CDR3 length: 12 residues. V shed 3 bases and J shed 3 bases, with 9 bases lying between them. Written as DNA, the CDR3 is TGCAGTGCTAGTGGGTCAGTCTACGAGCAGTACTTC. Its protein is CSASGSVYEQYF.

The genes are TRBV28 and TRBJ2-7, with TRBD1 matching over 7 bases. With 2 bases clipped from V and 2 bases from J, the junction kept 6 bases outside the gene matches. The V gene's germline CDR1 is MDHEN and CDR2 SYDVKM. This CDR3 is built from 15 residues. Here the CDR3 reads CASSLRGRVTYEQYF. CDR3 in DNA: TGTGCCAGCAGTTTAAGGGGGCGGGTAACCTACGAGCAGTACTTC.